Here is one T cell receptor (beta chain) with its context. Its antigen remains unidentified. Trimming left V 4 bases short and J 3 bases short, with 13 bases between. The CDR3 has 15 amino acids. Per the germline V gene, CDR1 is MGHRA and CDR2 is YSYEKL. This sample was included in a study of T cell repertoires in cytomegalovirus infection. Overall study context: Recently identified HLA-C-restricted and well-studied HLA-B-restricted CMV epitopes were used. Overall study results and limits: Cumulative public TCR beta family frequency identified CMV carriers with the relevant HLA.

TCRdb re-called the reads with MiXCR, one entry per CDR3 protein. The top ten clones hold about 20% of a sample with hundreds of thousands of distinct CDR3 sequences, roughly a third of them seen once. The sequence came from a human donor in good health (CMV status not recorded). Some clones in this sample may be carry-over from other donors' samples. V is TRBV4-1 and J is TRBJ1-5; D ambiguous. The source was cultured PBMCs, collected from culture after CMV antigen stimulation. The CDR3 sequence: CASSPKMLNNQPQHF. The CDR3 coding sequence is TGCGCCAGCAGCCCCAAAATGCTAAACAATCAGCCCCAGCATTTT.